Listed here are 22 T cell receptor beta chains from one sample, sequenced in a study of regulatory T cells in long-lasting Graves disease. Library construction for TCR beta used iRepertoire HTBI primers and Arm-PCR of CDR3 regions. TCRdb re-derived calls from the multiplex PCR reads in MiXCR, one entry per CDR3 protein. The sample has 370,000 or so distinct CDR3 sequences; around 15% are singletons. Sample time point: newly diagnosed GD, antithyroid drugs for less than 3 months. Making the TCR library involved RNA that had been extracted from PBMCs. This same sample was also part of a study on T cells in Graves' hyperthyroidism and ophthalmopathy.

Material: peripheral blood mononuclear cells (PBMCs), obtained at new diagnosis, from a patient treated with antithyroid drugs. These receptors all come from a woman aged 18-29 years with Graves disease.

In this sample, this clonotype turned up many times. In DNA form, the CDR3 reads TGTGCCAGCAGCCGGAGGAGGGATGATCAGCCCCAGCATTTT. Encoded protein: CASSRRRDDQPQHF. The chain carries TRBV3-1 and TRBJ1-5; unclear D gene. The CDR3 runs to 14 residues. The V gene lost 4 bases and the J gene lost 5 bases, with 12 bases spanning the gap. Germline V gene data show CDR1 as LGHDT and CDR2 as YNNKEL (reference sequence).

This clonotype showed up many times. The chain employs TRBV2 and TRBJ2-3; D unclear. CDR1 and CDR2 (germline): SNHLY, FYNNEI. The V end lost 6 bases, the J end lost 2 bases, and 3 bases lay between the germline ends. CDR3 size: 11 residues. The CDR3 coding sequence is TGTGCCAGCAGGGCCACAGATACGCAGTATTTT. This encodes CASRATDTQYF.

Notes on this clonotype: A single base separates this from a much larger clone, so it may be a read error. This chain connects TRBV4-2 to TRBJ1-5; 11 bases fit TRBD1. The CDR3 loop spans 17 amino acids. Germline V lookup: CDR1 LGHNA, CDR2 YNFKEQ. CDR3 amino acids: CACSHWTGGASNQPQHF. In DNA form, the CDR3 reads TGTGCCTGCAGCCACTGGACAGGGGGCGCGAGCAATCAGCCCCAGCATTTT.

This chain uses TRBV28 with TRBJ2-5, with TRBD2 identical over 14 bases. The ends lost 3 bases at V and 6 bases at J; junction bases unmatched: 6. Germline CDR1 is MDHEN and CDR2 is SYDVKM. CDR3 size: 16 residues. As DNA, the CDR3 is TGTGCCAGCAGTTTGCCGACTAGCGGGGGGGGAAAGACCCAGTACTTC. It specifies CASSLPTSGGGKTQYF. The entire variable domain, with the rest obtained from reference TRBV28 and TRBJ2-5, is as follows: DVKVTQSSRYLVKRTGEKVFLECVQDMDHENMFWYRQDPGLGLRLIYFSYDVKMKEKGDIPEGYSVSREKKERFSLILESASTNQTSMYLCASSLPTSGGGKTQYFGPGTRLLVL.

V usage is TRBV2 and J usage is TRBJ2-1, with a weak D call TRBD2 (5 bases). The CDR3 spans 15 residues. V dropped 4 bases and J dropped 4 bases, with 14 bases sitting between them. Germline loops: CDR1 SNHLY, CDR2 FYNNEI. The CDR3 bases are TGTGCCAGCAGTGGGACTCTCAAGGTATACAATGAGCAGTTCTTC. The encoded protein is CASSGTLKVYNEQFF.

The V call is TRBV6-4, the J call TRBJ1-2; 8 bases align to TRBD1. From germline, CDR1 is MRHNA and CDR2 SNTAGT. V shed 5 bases and J 8 bases; nucleotides not matched to a gene: 16. The CDR3 length is 16 residues. The CDR3 is CASSLAGGPLIVGYTF. CDR3 sequence (DNA): TGTGCCAGCAGTTTGGCAGGGGGCCCGCTCATTGTGGGCTACACCTTC.

This clonotype was counted ten times or more. The chain couples TRBV18 to TRBJ1-1; D is possibly TRBD1 (5 bases). V lost 2 bases to trimming and J lost 0 bases, with 19 bases between them. The germline V gene encodes CDR1 KGHSH and CDR2 LQKENI. The CDR3 is 18 amino acids. The CDR3 loop is CASSPVGGTGNMNTEAFF. CDR3 bases: TGTGCCAGCTCACCAGTCGGGGGAACAGGAAATATGAACACTGAAGCTTTCTTT.

This clonotype was picked up many times. The chain links TRBV6-5 to TRBJ1-2, with TRBD1 identical over 8 bases. The CDR3 consists of 16 residues. The junction had 11 bases not matched to a gene; V was cut back by 4 bases and J by 4 bases. Germline assignment: CDR1 MNHEY and CDR2 SVGAGI. CDR3 sequence reads: CASSSARDRRSYGYTF. The CDR3 coding sequence is TGTGCCAGCAGTTCCGCCCGGGACAGGCGGTCCTATGGCTACACCTTC.

This clonotype was picked up many times. V and J are TRBV5-1 and TRBJ2-7; a weak D match, TRBD2 (6 bases). The CDR3 has 15 residues. The V gene lost 0 bases and the J gene lost 4 bases, with 14 bases spanning the gap. Germline V gives CDR1 SGHRS, CDR2 YFSETQ. CDR3: CASSLAGGPTYEQYF. CDR3 DNA sequence: TGCGCCAGCAGCTTGGCCGGGGGACCGACTTACGAGCAGTACTTC.

The table lists this clonotype with many counts. The chain has TRBV7-6 and TRBJ1-2; maybe TRBD1 (5 bases). V was clipped by 5 bases and J by 1 base, with 8 bases between them. This CDR3 contains 13 residues. CDR1 is SGHVS and CDR2 is FNYEAQ in the germline V gene. Here the CDR3 reads CASSDGHNYGYTF. DNA of the CDR3: TGTGCCAGCAGCGATGGACATAACTATGGCTACACCTTC. The full variable domain, its missing parts supplied by reference TRBV7-6 and TRBJ1-2, is GAGVSQSPRYKVTKRGQDVALRCDPISGHVSLYWYRQALGQGPEFLTYFNYEAQQDKSGLPNDRFSAERPEGSISTLTIQRTEQRDSAMYRCASSDGHNYGYTFGSGTRLTVV.

Ten or more counts support this clonotype. The chain is built from TRBV7-9 and TRBJ1-1, with D tentatively TRBD1 (6 bases). The CDR3 is made up of 14 amino acids. V lost 0 bases, J lost 1 base, and 6 bases lay in between. In germline, CDR1 is SEHNR, CDR2 FQNEAQ (reference sequence). CDR3 in amino acids: CASSLADRNTEAFF. CDR3 nucleotides: TGTGCCAGCAGCTTAGCGGACAGGAACACTGAAGCTTTCTTT.

The chain employs TRBV5-8 and TRBJ1-4; 9 positions match TRBD1. The V segment lost 0 bases and the J segment 7 bases; nucleotides outside the gene matches: 4. CDR3 length: 15 amino acids. Per the germline V gene, CDR1 is SGHTS and CDR2 is YDEGEE. CDR3 bases: TGTGCCAGCAGCTTGGTAGGGACAGGGAGTGAAAAACTGTTTTTT. Translated, it gives CASSLVGTGSEKLFF.

This clonotype was recorded at least ten times. CDR3 protein: CASSFFTSGSPSSSYNEQFF. The CDR3 coding sequence is TGTGCCAGCAGCTTCTTCACTAGCGGGAGCCCCTCTAGCTCCTACAATGAGCAGTTCTTC. The V call is TRBV11-3, the J call TRBJ2-1, with 11 bases that match TRBD2. V trimming: 3 bases; J trimming: 0 bases; junction bases outside the gene matches: 13. Germline lookup yields CDR1 SGHNT and CDR2 YENEEA. This CDR3 comprises 20 residues.

There are many counts of this clonotype. CDR3 nucleotides: TGTGCCAGCAACGTCCCAGGGAGCTCCTACGAGCAGTACTTC. It specifies CASNVPGSSYEQYF. The chain has TRBV28 and TRBJ2-7; the D gene could be TRBD1 or TRBD2 (5 bases each). V lost 7 bases and J 0 bases, leaving 13 bases between the germline ends. The CDR3 runs 14 residues. Germline CDR1 MDHEN, CDR2 SYDVKM.

In this sample, this clonotype turned up many times. The genes are TRBV19 and TRBJ2-3, with a tentative D call TRBD2 (5 bases). The CDR3 is made up of 16 amino acids. The V gene lost 9 bases and the J gene lost 2 bases, with 21 bases spanning the gap. The germline CDR1 and CDR2 sequences are LNHDA and SQIVND (reference sequence). The chain's CDR3 is CASSPRAATFTDTQYF. CDR3 sequence (DNA): TGTGCCAGCTCCCCCAGAGCGGCAACCTTCACAGATACGCAGTATTTT.

This clonotype was recorded many times. This chain connects TRBV6-5 to TRBJ2-7; 8 bases agree with TRBD2. From germline, CDR1 is MNHEY and CDR2 SVGAGI. V was clipped by 4 bases and J by 7 bases; unmatched bases: 15. The CDR3 runs to 16 residues. CDR3 amino acids: CASSFRRSGRLEEQYF. Here the CDR3 DNA reads TGTGCCAGCAGTTTTAGGAGGAGCGGGAGACTGGAGGAGCAGTACTTC.

In this sample, this clonotype turned up many times. In DNA form, the CDR3 reads TGCAGTGCTTCTTTCAGGGGGCATTTGGGTGGCTACACCTTC. Its translation is CSASFRGHLGGYTF. V and J are TRBV20-1 and TRBJ1-2, with 8 bases lining up with TRBD1. Germline CDR1 and CDR2: DFQATT and SNEGSKA (reference sequence). V shed 5 bases, J shed 7 bases, and the junction held 12 bases outside the gene matches. The CDR3 totals 14 residues.

This clonotype was counted at least ten times. The V call is TRBV28, the J call TRBJ1-4, with 9 positions matching TRBD1. V lost 5 bases, J lost 7 bases, and 11 bases stayed unmatched. The CDR3 spans 16 residues. From germline, CDR1 is MDHEN and CDR2 SYDVKM. This CDR3 is CASSLGTGMEGEKLFF. The CDR3 bases are TGTGCCAGCAGTCTAGGGACAGGGATGGAGGGTGAAAAACTGTTTTTT.

This clonotype was picked up many times. The CDR3, as DNA: TGTGCCAGCAATTCCCCGACCAGGGACAACCGGCGGGAGACCCAGTACTTC. It yields the protein CASNSPTRDNRRETQYF. The chain couples TRBV28 to TRBJ2-5, with a tentative D call TRBD1 (6 bases). This CDR3 is 17 amino acids long. The germline V gene has CDR1 MDHEN and CDR2 SYDVKM. V shed 7 bases and J shed 5 bases, with 26 bases lying between them.

This clonotype came up many times. This rearrangement joins TRBV28 to TRBJ2-7, with no clear D. Trimming removed 6 bases from V and 3 bases from J, with 9 bases in between. CDR1 is MDHEN and CDR2 is SYDVKM in the germline V gene. This CDR3 region has 12 residues. The CDR3 sequence: CASRASGYEQYF. The CDR3 coding sequence is TGTGCCAGCAGGGCATCGGGCTACGAGCAGTACTTC.

This clonotype was counted at least ten times. The J gene is TRBJ2-7, the V gene TRBV7-6, with 7 bases aligning to TRBD1. J was trimmed by 3 bases and V by 1 base; bases with no gene match: 9. Germline CDR1 and CDR2: SGHVS and FNYEAQ. The CDR3 spans 16 residues. CDR3 protein: CASSLEVATGYYEQYF. In nucleotides, the CDR3 is TGTGCCAGCAGCTTAGAAGTGGCGACAGGGTACTACGAGCAGTACTTC.

This clonotype showed up just a few times. The genes are TRBV24-1 and TRBJ2-6; D is unclear. CDR1 is KGHDR, CDR2 SFDVKD, per germline. V lost 4 bases and J lost 0, with 12 bases in between. This CDR3 is built from 17 residues. The CDR3 DNA sequence: TGTGCCACCAGTGACCAGCCCACAATCTCTGGGGCCAACGTCCTGACTTTC. Its protein is CATSDQPTISGANVLTF.